This T cell receptor (beta chain) came from a study of blood T cell repertoires in COVID-19. About the study: T cells, B-cell-depleted T cells, or PBMCs provided the cDNA or gDNA that served as material.

Some clones are missing from TCRdb's copy, which holds only in-frame ones; the method was immunoSEQ multiplex PCR. The sample records 120,000 to 150,000 clones, roughly 86% being singletons. The CDR3 sequence is 14 residues long. Germline V gene data show CDR1 as MNHEY and CDR2 as SMNVEV (reference sequence). V was pared by 5 bases and J by 1 base, with 4 bases of the junction left unmatched. Sequenced material: peripheral blood. This TCR was sampled from a woman aged 55-69 years with acute or convalescent COVID-19. The chain carries TRBV27 and TRBJ2-5; TRBD1 matches at 7 bases. CDR3 bases: TGTGCCAGCAGTATGACAGGGCCCCAAGAGACCCAGTACTTC. This translates into CASSMTGPQETQYF.